A selection of T cell receptor beta chains follows, all from one sample in a study of cytomegalovirus exposure and HLA in healthy donors. Here immunoSEQ multiplex PCR was the method, and the copy in TCRdb shows in-frame clones only, minus some. The data hold around 98,000 clones, with roughly 90% observed a single time. The sequencing sample was made of PBMCs. These receptors were collected from a man between 18 and 29 years old in good health and CMV-seropositive. Both conserved end residues are part of each CDR3. The D gene is left open where the match is weak. Expanded clones are given a class, and other clones once, few, many or no size at all.

d_gene,j_gene,v_gene,abundance,CDR3aa,CDR3nt
.,TRBJ1-1,TRBV2,.,CATKGFGTEAFF,TGTGCGACGAAGGGGTTCGGCACTGAAGCTTTCTTT
.,TRBJ2-5,TRBV4-2,once,CASSQAGGEETQYF,TGTGCCAGCAGCCAAGCCGGGGGAGAAGAGACCCAGTACTTC
.,TRBJ1-4,TRBV15,.,CATSRDSLRGGKKLFF,TGTGCCACCAGCAGAGACTCCCTCAGGGGTGGGAAAAAACTGTTTTTT
.,TRBJ1-5,TRBV15,.,CATSRKDSNQPQHF,TGTGCCACCAGCAGAAAGGACAGTAATCAGCCCCAGCATTTT
.,TRBJ2-2,TRBV2,.,CASRGAFADAGELFF,TGTGCCAGCAGGGGGGCTTTTGCGGATGCCGGGGAGCTGTTTTTT
.,TRBJ1-1,TRBV7-9,.,CASSLDSSQTEAFF,TGTGCCAGCAGCTTAGACAGTTCGCAGACTGAAGCTTTCTTT
.,TRBJ2-2,TRBV10-3,.,CAISDSGLNTGELFF,TGTGCCATCAGTGACAGCGGACTCAACACCGGGGAGCTGTTTTTT
TRBD1,TRBJ1-2,TRBV27,.,CASSFQGAHSYTF,TGTGCCAGCAGTTTCCAGGGGGCACATAGCTACACCTTC
.,TRBJ2-7,TRBV4-1,.,CASSHPGHYYEQYF,TGCGCCAGCAGCCATCCGGGACACTACTACGAGCAGTACTTC
TRBD2,TRBJ2-2,TRBV5-4,.,CASSVGIPSGGNTGELFF,TGTGCCAGCAGCGTAGGGATACCTAGCGGGGGGAACACCGGGGAGCTGTTTTTT
TRBD2,TRBJ2-5,TRBV28,.,CASSFVAGLQETQYF,TGTGCCAGCAGTTTTGTGGCGGGACTACAAGAGACCCAGTACTTC
.,TRBJ2-7,TRBV18,.,CASSPGERYEQYF,TGTGCCAGCTCGCCAGGTGAGCGATACGAGCAGTACTTC
.,TRBJ2-1,TRBV15,.,CATSSRVRGYNEQFF,TGTGCCACCAGCAGCCGGGTCCGGGGGTACAATGAGCAGTTCTTC
TRBD1,TRBJ1-6,TRBV2,few,CASSEGQGILSPLHF,TGTGCCAGCAGCGAGGGACAGGGAATCCTTTCACCCCTCCACTTT
TRBD2,TRBJ2-7,TRBV6-1,.,CASSETGGGQYF,TGTGCCAGCAGTGAAACGGGGGGAGGGCAGTACTTC
TRBD1,TRBJ2-7,TRBV5-8,once,CASSAGQDLSYEQYF,TGTGCCAGCAGCGCAGGACAGGACCTTTCCTACGAGCAGTACTTC
.,TRBJ1-5,TRBV9,.,CASSVDQNQPQHF,TGTGCCAGCAGCGTAGATCAAAATCAGCCCCAGCATTTT
TRBD1,TRBJ1-2,TRBV27,once,CASSFSGQGGNGYTF,TGTGCCAGCAGTTTCTCCGGACAGGGAGGGAATGGCTACACCTTC
.,TRBJ2-2,TRBV4-3,.,CASSQQNGIFNTGELFF,TGCGCCAGCAGCCAACAAAACGGGATTTTCAACACCGGGGAGCTGTTTTTT
.,TRBJ2-7,TRBV18,.,CASSGTFNSYEQYF,TGTGCCAGCTCAGGGACTTTCAACTCCTACGAGCAGTACTTC
TRBD2,TRBJ2-7,TRBV2,.,CASSPGLARYEQYF,TGTGCCAGCAGTCCGGGACTAGCGCGTTACGAGCAGTACTTC
TRBD1,TRBJ2-4,TRBV2,.,CASSERSLAGGLAKNIQYF,TGTGCCAGCAGTGAACGATCTTTAGCAGGGGGCCTGGCCAAAAACATTCAGTACTTC
TRBD1,TRBJ1-2,TRBV7-9,.,CASSLLGETGSGYTF,TGTGCCAGCAGCTTATTAGGCGAGACAGGGAGTGGCTACACCTTC
.,TRBJ2-1,TRBV7-3,.,CASSSLDGAAYNEQFF,TGTGCCAGCAGCTCCCTTGACGGCGCGGCTTACAATGAGCAGTTCTTC